This entry concerns a single T cell receptor (beta chain). This CDR3 has 15 residues. The V and J ends lost 4 bases and 4 bases respectively, with 16 bases between them. Germline lookup yields CDR1 SNHLY and CDR2 FYNNEI. These data come from a study of technical replicates of blood from a few donors. The assay was immunoSEQ multiplex PCR, and TCRdb's table has in-frame clones only and misses some. The data contain 70,000 to 95,000 clones, approximately 92% of them seen just once; the ten biggest clones take up 0.3% to 0.45%. V and J are TRBV2 and TRBJ1-2, with unresolved D. This receptor was taken from a human donor in good health. Some clones in this sample may be carry-over from other donors' samples. Specimen: T cells isolated from PBMCs. The CDR3 sequence is CASSGGGKKAYGYTF. The CDR3 nucleotides read TGTGCCAGCAGTGGTGGAGGGAAAAAGGCCTATGGCTACACCTTC.